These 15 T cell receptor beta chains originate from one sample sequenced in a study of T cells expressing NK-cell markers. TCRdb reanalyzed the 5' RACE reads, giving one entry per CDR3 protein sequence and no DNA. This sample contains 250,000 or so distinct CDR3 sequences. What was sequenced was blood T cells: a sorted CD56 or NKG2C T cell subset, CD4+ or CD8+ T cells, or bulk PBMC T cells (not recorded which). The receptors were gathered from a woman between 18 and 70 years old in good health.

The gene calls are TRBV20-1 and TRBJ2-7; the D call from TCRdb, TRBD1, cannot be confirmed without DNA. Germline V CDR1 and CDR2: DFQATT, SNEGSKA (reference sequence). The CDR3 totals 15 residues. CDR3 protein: CSASPPGQGTFEQYF.

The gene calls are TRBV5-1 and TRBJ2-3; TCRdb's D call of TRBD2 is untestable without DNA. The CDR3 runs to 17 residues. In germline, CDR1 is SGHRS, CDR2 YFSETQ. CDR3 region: CASSPRAIDIGTDTQYF.

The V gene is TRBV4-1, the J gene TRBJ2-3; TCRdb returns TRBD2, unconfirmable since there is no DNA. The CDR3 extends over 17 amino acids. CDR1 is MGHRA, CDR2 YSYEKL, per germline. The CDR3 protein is CASSLSGGTQFTDTQYF.

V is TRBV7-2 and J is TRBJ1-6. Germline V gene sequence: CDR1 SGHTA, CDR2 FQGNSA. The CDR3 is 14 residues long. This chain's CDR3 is CASNPGRGSSPLHF.

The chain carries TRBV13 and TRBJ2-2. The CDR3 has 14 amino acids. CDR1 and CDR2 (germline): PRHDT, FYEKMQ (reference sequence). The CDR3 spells CASSLAINTGELFF.

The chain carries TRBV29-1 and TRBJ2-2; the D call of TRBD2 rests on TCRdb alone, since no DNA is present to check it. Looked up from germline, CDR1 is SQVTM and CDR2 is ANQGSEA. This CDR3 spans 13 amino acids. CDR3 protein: CSVGGLATGELFF.

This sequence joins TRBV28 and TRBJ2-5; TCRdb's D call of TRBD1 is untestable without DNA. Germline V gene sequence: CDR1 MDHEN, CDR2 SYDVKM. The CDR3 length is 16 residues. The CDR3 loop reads CASGPTGGILQETQYF.

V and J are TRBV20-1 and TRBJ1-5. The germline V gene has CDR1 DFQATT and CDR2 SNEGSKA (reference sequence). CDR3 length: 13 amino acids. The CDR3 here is CSAKTDQNQPQHF.

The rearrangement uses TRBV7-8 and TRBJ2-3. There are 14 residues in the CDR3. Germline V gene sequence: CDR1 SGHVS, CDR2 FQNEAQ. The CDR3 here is CASSLDSLTDTQYF.

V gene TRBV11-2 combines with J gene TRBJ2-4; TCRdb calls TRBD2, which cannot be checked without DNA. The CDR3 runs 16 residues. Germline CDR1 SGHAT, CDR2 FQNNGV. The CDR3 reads CASSHLGTSGKNIQYF.

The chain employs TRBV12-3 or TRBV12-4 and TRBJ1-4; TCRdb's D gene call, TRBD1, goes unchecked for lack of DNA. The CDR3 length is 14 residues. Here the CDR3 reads CASRWTGGNEKLFF.

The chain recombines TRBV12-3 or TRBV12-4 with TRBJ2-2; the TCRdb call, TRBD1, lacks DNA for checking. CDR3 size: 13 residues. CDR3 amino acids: CASSGPGPGELFF.

The CDR3 region is CSARLWGGAANEQFF. The gene calls are TRBV29-1 and TRBJ2-1; TCRdb indicates TRBD1, and absent DNA this call remains unverified. The CDR3 loop spans 15 amino acids. Germline-derived CDR1 and CDR2 are SQVTM and ANQGSEA.

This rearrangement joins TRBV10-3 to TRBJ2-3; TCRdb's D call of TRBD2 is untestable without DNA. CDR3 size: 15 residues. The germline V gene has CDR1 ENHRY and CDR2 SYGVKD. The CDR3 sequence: CAISDRAYGTDTQYF.

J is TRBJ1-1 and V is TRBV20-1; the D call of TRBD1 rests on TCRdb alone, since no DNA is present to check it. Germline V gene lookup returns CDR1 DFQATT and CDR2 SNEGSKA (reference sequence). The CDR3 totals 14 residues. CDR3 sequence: CSPFLGGTGVRAFF.